The rows below give T cell receptor beta chains drawn from one sample of a study of T-cell reconstitution after alpha-beta-depleted transplantation in children. A single record per CDR3 protein comes from TCRdb applying MiXCR to the PCR reads. Of about 980,000 distinct CDR3 sequences listed, roughly 29% are singletons. The sequencing here drew on PBMCs, mostly from graft donor cells, taken 360 days after TCRalphabeta/CD19-depleted stem cell transplant. These receptors came from a boy under two years old who had a stem cell transplant for SCID, so the T cells may come from the graft donor. Both conserved end residues are trimmed from each CDR3. Some rows mark clone size as missing; the rest say once, few, many or name a class of expanded clone.

clone size	V gene	J gene	CDR3 protein
few	TRBV20-1	TRBJ2-7	SARRRDKGSKYEQY
NA	TRBV18	TRBJ2-1	ASSIGLAGVDEQF
NA	TRBV4-1	TRBJ2-1	ASSQLPTWNSYNEQF
few	TRBV19	TRBJ2-2	ASSIVRDRGLRELF
NA	TRBV12-3/TRBV12-4	TRBJ2-3	ASSLGSPADTQY
many	TRBV5-1	TRBJ2-1	ASSQQGSSYNEQF
NA	TRBV30	TRBJ2-7	AWSKPGPYSYEQY
NA	TRBV20-1	TRBJ2-5	SARRQIQETQY
NA	TRBV20-1	TRBJ2-3	SARSSGGSLDDTDTQY
NA	TRBV29-1	TRBJ2-1	SVAHRLSYNEQF
NA	TRBV12-3/TRBV12-4	TRBJ2-5	ASTRGTSAFQETQY
many	TRBV12-3/TRBV12-4	TRBJ2-3	ASSATSYTQY
few	TRBV7-3	TRBJ2-3	ASSVTSITDTQY
NA	TRBV3-1	TRBJ2-7	ASSQGGIWASGGVEQY
NA	TRBV7-9	TRBJ2-3	ASERAGLADTQY
few	TRBV12-3/TRBV12-4	TRBJ2-2	ASSLEVRNTGELF
NA	TRBV10-3	TRBJ2-1	AISESLADNEQF